This section outlines one T cell receptor beta chain sequence together with its context. Its antigen is not known. With 1 base clipped from V and 1 base from J, the junction kept 2 bases outside the gene matches. CDR1 and CDR2 (germline): LNHDA, SQIVND (reference sequence). CDR3 length: 16 amino acids. A second about 6 to 12 cycle PCR used barcoded and J-beta primers. Each cDNA molecule carried a tag from a template-switch adaptor that contained 12 random nucleotides. Each CDR3 protein gets one entry after TCRdb re-called the 5' RACE reads with MiXCR. The sample shows over 1,300,000 distinct CDR3 sequences, approximately 59% of them seen only once. This specimen belongs to a study of blood T cells in healthy people across ages. Overall study findings and caveats: Age brought a roughly linear fall in TCR beta diversity measured per million T cells. Diversity of TCR beta correlated strongly with naive T cell percentage.

This clonotype was obtained from a man between 18 and 35 years old in good health. The chain combines TRBV19 with TRBJ2-1; 9 bases agree with TRBD2. Sequencing was carried out using blood. CDR3 amino acids: CASSIASGTSYNEQFF. CDR3 nucleotides: TGTGCCAGTAGTATAGCTAGCGGGACTTCCTACAATGAGCAGTTCTTC.